This entry is about one TCR beta chain. The antigen it binds to is not known. No much larger clonotype is one base removed from it; base qualities were not supplied. A single peripheral blood draw of approximately 100 mL on average was collected from each donor into heparinised tubes. Naive, central memory, regulatory and stem cell-like memory CD4+ T cells were sorted on a BD FACSAria II using a panel including CD45RO, CCR7, CD25, CD127, CD95 and CD27. A purity above 95% was achieved for all sorted populations. PBMCs were isolated right away by Lymphoprep density gradient centrifugation and were stained directly, without culture. To minimize batch effects, samples were stained and sorted in pairs, one healthy donor with one patient per experiment. The sample originates from a study of beta chain features in type 1 diabetes (dated by TCRdb to 2016 to 2018). Study-wide context: Patients and healthy donors did not differ in mean age, gender distribution, total cell number or subset yield. Across all samples, 90 million to 130 million sorted cells were examined, and cell number per subset correlated strongly with RNA yield. In the study, recently diagnosed type 1 diabetes patients and matched healthy donors were compared on the TCRB repertoires of their sorted circulating CD4+ T cell subsets. Regulatory and stem cell-like memory subsets were obtained from only 8 patients and roughly 8 healthy donors, while naive and central memory subsets were obtained from all 30 or so donors. The full study reports these points: Because cDNA was sequenced instead of genomic DNA, highly expressing activated cells could be over-represented, though the groups showed no difference in activation or CD3 levels. The naive, central memory and regulatory TCRB repertoires appeared to resemble one another more closely among patients than among healthy donors. Type 1 diabetes patients showed a moderate but significant shortening of TCRB CDR3 length in all four CD4+ subsets. At VDJ recombination sites, type 1 diabetes patients had fewer insertions and more deleted nucleotides, which implies abnormalities in thymic rearrangement. Because small numbers of individuals were included in the HLA sub-analyses, any influence of HLA type on TCRB rearrangement was left unresolved. Shorter templates might have been favored by PCR, but patient and control samples were amplified and corrected together, so both groups would have been affected equally by any skew.

The entire amount of isolated RNA was reverse transcribed using the High Capacity cDNA Reverse Transcription Kit, so the sequenced TCRB transcripts were expressed ones. Deep immunoSEQ sequencing was applied to naive, central memory and regulatory T cell samples, giving an average of roughly 3.5 million total reads per sample. After sorted cells were lysed in RLT buffer, RNA was extracted with DNase-treated RNeasy Micro or Mini kits, with the choice depending on cell number. To prevent cross-contamination, every cell subset was processed on its own, while patient and healthy donor samples were processed together. The immunoSEQ multiplex PCR was used to amplify TCRB sequences from cDNA, yielding 87-bp fragments that span the CDR3 region. Sequencing of the amplicons was performed on the Illumina HiSeq platform. In the source study's methods: PCR bias was computationally corrected using synthetic template baselines, reads within Hamming distance 2 were collapsed, and singletons that could not be merged were discarded. Reads were aligned to IMGT to assign V, D and J genes, CDR3 length, and insertions or deletions at six rearrangement sites. Within each subset, clonotype counts were normalized to the number of sorted cells before true diversity and Gini coefficients were calculated with the tcR R package. Repertoire sharing was quantified using the overlap coefficient calculated on TCRB nucleotide sequences. Out-of-frame TCRB sequences from naive cells were analyzed as a proxy for the pre-selection repertoire. This is the immuneACCESS table as TCRdb keeps it, with only in-frame sequences that have V and J called. A part of the clones is gone; compared with another copy, unresolved V genes explain less than half, and the rest is unexplained. The V and J calls and the clone size are those of that table, but D and trimming were determined from the DNA. Counted in this sample were around 260,000 clones; roughly 21% of them appeared once. Around 0.03% of the sample is held by the ten biggest clonotypes.

The V and J ends are trimmed by 5 bases and 0 bases, leaving 13 bases between them. There are 15 amino acids in the CDR3, from cysteine to phenylalanine inclusive. The kept DNA is CDR3 alone, 45 bases in frame from the first base. CDR1 and CDR2 are read off the germline V gene as SGHTA and FQGTGA. The sequence was collected from a middle-aged woman with type 1 diabetes. The material sequenced was naive CD4+ T cells from blood. Sample cell subset or site, as interpreted from the label and publication: true naive CD4+ T cells. This sequence uses TRBV7-3 and TRBJ1-1; a weak D assignment points to TRBD1 (6 bases agree). Here the CDR3 is given as CASSLLDRMNTEAFF. The DNA reads TGTGCCAGCAGCCTCTTAGACAGGATGAACACTGAAGCTTTCTTT. Full variable domain (CDR3 extended with the reference TRBV7-3 and TRBJ1-1 proteins): GAGVSQTPSNKVTEKGKYVELRCDPISGHTALYWYRQSLGQGPEFLIYFQGTGAADDSGLPNDRFFAVRPEGSVSTLKIQRTERGDSAVYLCASSLLDRMNTEAFFGQGTRLTVV.